Shown below are 2 T cell receptor beta chains from a single sample sequenced in a study of blood T cell repertoires in COVID-19. Method: immunoSEQ multiplex PCR; TCRdb's copy keeps in-frame clones and lacks some. The sample includes 190,000 or so clones, about nine tenths of them seen just once. What was sequenced was PBMCs or T cells enriched from blood (not recorded which). The receptors shown here come from a young man who had recovered from COVID-19.

This clone was observed a handful of times. This chain uses TRBV6-2 or TRBV6-3 with TRBJ2-2, with TRBD2 matching 12 bases. J lost 7 bases, V lost 0 bases, and 0 bases had no gene match. The CDR3 covers 15 residues. Germline V gene sequence: CDR1 MNHEY, CDR2 SVGEGT. This CDR3 reads CASSYSTSGSGELFF. As DNA, the CDR3 is TGTGCCAGCAGTTACTCGACTAGCGGGAGCGGGGAGCTGTTTTTT.

This clone was picked up one time. This chain uses TRBV15 with TRBJ1-1, with no clear D. Germline V gene data show CDR1 as LNHNV and CDR2 as YYDKDF (reference sequence). This CDR3 contains 14 residues. V lost 6 bases and J lost 0, with 11 bases in between. CDR3 in DNA: TGTGCCACCAGAGAGCTTTATATGAACACTGAAGCTTTCTTT. The encoded protein is CATRELYMNTEAFF.